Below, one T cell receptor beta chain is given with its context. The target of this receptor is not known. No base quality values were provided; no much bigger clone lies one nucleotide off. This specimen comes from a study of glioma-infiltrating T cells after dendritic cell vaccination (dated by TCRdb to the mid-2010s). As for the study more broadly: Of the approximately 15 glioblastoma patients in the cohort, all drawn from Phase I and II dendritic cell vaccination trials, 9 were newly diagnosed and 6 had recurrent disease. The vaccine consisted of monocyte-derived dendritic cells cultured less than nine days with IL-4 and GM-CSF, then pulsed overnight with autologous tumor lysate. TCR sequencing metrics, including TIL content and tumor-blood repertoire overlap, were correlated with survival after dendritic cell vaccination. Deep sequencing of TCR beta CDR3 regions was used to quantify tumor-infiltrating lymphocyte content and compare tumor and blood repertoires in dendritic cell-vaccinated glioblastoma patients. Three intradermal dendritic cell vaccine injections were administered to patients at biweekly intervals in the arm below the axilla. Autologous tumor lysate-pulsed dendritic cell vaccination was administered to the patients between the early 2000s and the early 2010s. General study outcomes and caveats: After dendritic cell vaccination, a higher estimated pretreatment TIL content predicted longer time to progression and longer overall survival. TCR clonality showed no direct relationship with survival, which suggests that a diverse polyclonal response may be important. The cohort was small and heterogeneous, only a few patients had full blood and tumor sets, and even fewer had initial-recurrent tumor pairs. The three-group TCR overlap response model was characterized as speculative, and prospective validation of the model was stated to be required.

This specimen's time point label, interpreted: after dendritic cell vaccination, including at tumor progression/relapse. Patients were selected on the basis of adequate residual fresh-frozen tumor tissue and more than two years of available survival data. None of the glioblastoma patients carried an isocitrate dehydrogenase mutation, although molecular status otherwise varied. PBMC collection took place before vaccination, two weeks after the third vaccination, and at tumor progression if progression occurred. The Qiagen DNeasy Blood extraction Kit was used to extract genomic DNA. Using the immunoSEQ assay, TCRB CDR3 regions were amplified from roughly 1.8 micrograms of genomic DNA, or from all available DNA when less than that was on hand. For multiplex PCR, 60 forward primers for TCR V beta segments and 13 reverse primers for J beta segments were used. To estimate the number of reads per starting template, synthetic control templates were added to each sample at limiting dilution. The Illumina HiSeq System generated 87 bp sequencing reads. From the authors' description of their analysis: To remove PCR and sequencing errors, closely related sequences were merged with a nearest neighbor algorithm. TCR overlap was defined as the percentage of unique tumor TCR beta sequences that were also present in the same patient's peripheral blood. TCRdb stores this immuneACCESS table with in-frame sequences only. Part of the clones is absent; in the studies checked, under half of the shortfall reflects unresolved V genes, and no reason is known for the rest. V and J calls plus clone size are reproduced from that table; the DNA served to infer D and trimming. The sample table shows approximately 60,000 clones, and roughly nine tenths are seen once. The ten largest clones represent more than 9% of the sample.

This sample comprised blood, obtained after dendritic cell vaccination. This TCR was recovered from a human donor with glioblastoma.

The CDR3 sequence is CSVNTDREGEAFF. The DNA sequence is TGCAGCGTTAACACGGACAGGGAAGGGGAAGCTTTCTTT. This chain is built from TRBV29-1 and TRBJ1-1; the junction holds 8 bases that match TRBD1. V has 5 bases trimmed and J has 8 bases trimmed; junction bases matching no gene number 10. Including the terminal cysteine and phenylalanine, the CDR3 comprises 13 residues. CDR3 DNA only is kept here, 39 bases in frame from base 1. From the germline V gene, CDR1 is SQVTM and CDR2 is ANQGSEA.